This T cell receptor (beta chain) was captured by sequencing in a study of cytomegalovirus exposure and HLA in healthy donors. As regards this clone: Its antigen is as yet unknown.

Primers for the PCR totalled 60 Vbeta and 13 Jbeta. Profiled with immunoSEQ multiplex PCR; TCRdb holds only in-frame clones, not every one. The table includes over 100,000 clones, around 75% detected once. The CDR3 runs to 16 residues. Trimming cost V 10 bases and J 8 bases; bases outside gene matches: 18. The germline V gene encodes CDR1 LNHDA and CDR2 SQIVND (reference sequence). Broader study findings: In a later analysis, HLA-associated TCR beta chains were more clonally expanded than equally common others.

V usage is TRBV19 and J usage is TRBJ2-4; 9 bases line up with TRBD1. This TCR derives from a woman in her twenties or thirties in good health and CMV-seronegative. Sequenced material: PBMCs. The CDR3 DNA follows: TGTGCCACCTCACTCCCTGGACAGGGGAAGGTGGACATTCAGTACTTC. Translated, it gives CATSLPGQGKVDIQYF. The full variable domain, in which reference TRBV19 and TRBJ2-4 provide the parts outside the CDR3, is DGGITQSPKYLFRKEGQNVTLSCEQNLNHDAMYWYRQDPGQGLRLIYYSQIVNDFQKGDIAEGYSVSREKKESFPLTVTSAQKNPTAFYLCATSLPGQGKVDIQYFGAGTRLSVL.